A selection of T cell receptor beta chains follows, all from one sample in a study of technical replicates of blood from several donors. Sequencing was performed with immunoSEQ multiplex PCR; in TCRdb, only in-frame clones are kept and a portion is missing. The repertoire holds some 48,000 clones, with about 96% as singletons. Sequencing used T cells isolated from PBMCs. Receptors were obtained from a human donor in good health. Each CDR3 is given with its conserved first and last residue. D genes are given only for firm matches. Rows give clone size only sometimes, using once, few, many, or a class for an expanded clone.

V	size	length	J	D	CDR3	DNA
TRBV11-3	-	13	TRBJ1-1	-	CASSLDRNTEAFF	TGTGCCAGCAGCTTAGACCGTAACACTGAAGCTTTCTTT
TRBV4-1	-	14	TRBJ2-7	-	CASSSGAGPREQYF	TGCGCCAGCAGCTCCGGAGCGGGCCCTAGGGAGCAGTACTTC
TRBV11-1	once	13	TRBJ2-7	TRBD1	CASSYRDSYEQYF	TGTGCCAGCAGCTACAGGGACAGCTACGAGCAGTACTTC
TRBV29-1	-	15	TRBJ1-4	-	CSVPLSVGEGEKLFF	TGCAGCGTCCCCCTCTCCGTGGGGGAGGGTGAAAAACTGTTTTTT
TRBV9	-	11	TRBJ1-2	-	CASSAVYGYTF	TGTGCCAGCAGCGCCGTATATGGCTACACCTTC
TRBV30	-	13	TRBJ2-2	-	CAWSLGQTGELFF	TGTGCCTGGAGTCTAGGACAAACCGGGGAGCTGTTTTTT
TRBV7-3	-	17	TRBJ2-1	TRBD2	CASSQRPGLAGVFEQFF	TGTGCCAGCAGCCAAAGACCGGGACTAGCGGGAGTTTTTGAGCAGTTCTTC
TRBV2	-	11	TRBJ1-2	TRBD1	CATGQSYGYTF	TGTGCCACGGGACAGTCCTATGGCTACACCTTC
TRBV27	once	13	TRBJ2-2	-	CASSSSYTGELFF	TGTGCCAGCAGTTCAAGCTATACCGGGGAGCTGTTTTTT
TRBV5-6	-	13	TRBJ2-1	-	CASSSPRANEQFF	TGTGCCAGCAGCTCACCCAGGGCGAATGAGCAGTTCTTC
TRBV13	-	16	TRBJ2-1	TRBD2	CASSLRLAEIYNEQFF	TGTGCCAGCAGCCTAAGACTAGCGGAAATCTACAATGAGCAGTTCTTC
TRBV25-1	once	14	TRBJ2-7	TRBD1	CASDATGDFYEQYF	TGTGCCAGCGATGCGACAGGGGATTTCTACGAGCAGTACTTC
TRBV6-5	-	14	TRBJ2-1	-	CASSYAGRANEQFF	TGTGCCAGCAGTTACGCTGGCAGGGCCAATGAGCAGTTCTTC
TRBV6-5	-	13	TRBJ1-1	-	CASRGTLNTEAFF	TGTGCCAGCAGGGGGACTTTGAACACTGAAGCTTTCTTT
TRBV25-1	-	13	TRBJ2-1	TRBD1	CASSTGTANEQFF	TGTGCCAGCAGTACCGGGACAGCAAATGAGCAGTTCTTC
TRBV7-8	once	16	TRBJ2-7	-	CASSLDAGWGVYEQYF	TGTGCCAGCAGCTTAGATGCTGGGTGGGGGGTCTACGAGCAGTACTTC
TRBV7-8	-	13	TRBJ1-2	-	CASSLIEGYGYTF	TGTGCCAGCAGCTTGATAGAGGGCTATGGCTACACCTTC
TRBV19	once	11	TRBJ2-7	-	CASSYSYEQYF	TGTGCCAGTAGTTATTCCTACGAGCAGTACTTC
TRBV5-6	-	13	TRBJ2-7	-	CASSPGGGEEQYF	TGTGCCAGCAGCCCTGGAGGTGGGGAGGAGCAGTACTTC
TRBV4-3	-	16	TRBJ2-7	TRBD2	CASSHALAGGTYEQYF	TGCGCCAGCAGCCACGCCCTAGCGGGAGGGACCTACGAGCAGTACTTC
TRBV5-1	-	14	TRBJ2-3	-	CASSLAYFTDTQYF	TGCGCCAGCAGCTTGGCTTATTTCACAGATACGCAGTATTTT
TRBV29-1	-	12	TRBJ1-4	-	CSVEDINEKLFF	TGCAGCGTTGAAGATATTAATGAAAAACTGTTTTTT
TRBV27	-	15	TRBJ2-1	TRBD2	CASFGIAGGRGEQFF	TGTGCCAGCTTTGGGATAGCGGGAGGCCGGGGTGAGCAGTTCTTC
TRBV10-1	-	13	TRBJ2-3	-	CASKRAGTDTQYF	TGCGCCAGCAAGCGGGCGGGCACAGATACGCAGTATTTT
TRBV5-1	-	11	TRBJ2-1	-	CASSSADEQFF	TGCGCCAGCAGCTCTGCGGATGAGCAGTTCTTC
TRBV9	-	14	TRBJ2-3	TRBD2	CATSSGYLTDTQYF	TGTGCCACTTCTAGCGGGTACCTCACAGATACGCAGTATTTT
TRBV5-4	-	15	TRBJ1-4	-	CASSSTLHGNEKLFF	TGTGCCAGCAGCTCGACACTGCATGGTAATGAAAAACTGTTTTTT
TRBV28	-	15	TRBJ2-3	TRBD1	CASSLGDRSAGTQYF	TGTGCCAGCAGTTTGGGGGACAGATCGGCAGGTACGCAGTATTTT
TRBV5-6	-	11	TRBJ1-2	-	CASSFMYGYTF	TGTGCCAGCAGCTTTATGTATGGCTACACCTTC
TRBV30	-	13	TRBJ1-2	-	CAWRLQGLYGYTF	TGTGCCTGGAGGTTACAGGGTCTCTATGGCTACACCTTC
TRBV28	-	13	TRBJ1-2	-	CASSFMGPNGYTF	TGTGCCAGCAGTTTTATGGGGCCCAATGGCTACACCTTC
TRBV19	-	16	TRBJ1-5	-	CASNPQRTGNNQPQHF	TGTGCCAGTAACCCCCAACGAACAGGTAACAATCAGCCCCAGCATTTT
TRBV6-5	once	15	TRBJ2-7	TRBD2	CASSYGLAGPYEQYF	TGTGCCAGCAGTTACGGACTAGCGGGCCCCTACGAGCAGTACTTC
TRBV7-7	-	13	TRBJ1-1	-	CASSSGLASEAFF	TGTGCTAGCAGCTCAGGGTTGGCCTCTGAAGCTTTCTTT
TRBV5-8	-	12	TRBJ1-2	-	CASSYGTMVPTF	TGTGCCAGCAGCTACGGGACAATGGTCCCCACCTTC
TRBV5-1	-	16	TRBJ1-1	-	CASSPDGRRGRTEAFF	TGCGCCAGCAGCCCCGATGGACGGAGGGGAAGGACTGAAGCTTTCTTT
TRBV18	-	13	TRBJ2-7	-	CASSTQGGWEQYF	TGTGCCAGCTCAACACAGGGCGGGTGGGAGCAGTACTTC
TRBV19	-	14	TRBJ2-7	TRBD1	CASSPQGEWYEQYF	TGTGCCAGTAGTCCGCAGGGGGAGTGGTACGAGCAGTACTTC
TRBV6-1	-	15	TRBJ1-1	-	CASSESRLLNTEAFF	TGTGCCAGCAGTGAATCTCGGTTATTGAACACTGAAGCTTTCTTT
TRBV7-9	-	15	TRBJ2-7	TRBD1	CASSLVGTGAYEQYF	TGTGCCAGCAGCTTAGTTGGGACAGGGGCCTACGAGCAGTACTTC
TRBV19	-	18	TRBJ2-1	-	CASSMRGTGQFWYNEQFF	TGTGCCAGTAGTATGCGAGGAACAGGCCAATTCTGGTACAATGAGCAGTTCTTC
TRBV27	-	17	TRBJ2-2	-	CASSSIGAPPNTGELFF	TGTGCCAGCAGTTCAATAGGGGCTCCCCCGAACACCGGGGAGCTGTTTTTT
TRBV4-2	-	21	TRBJ2-5	-	CASSQGIVELAEGGDQETQYF	TGTGCCAGCAGCCAAGGTATCGTGGAGCTTGCGGAGGGAGGTGACCAAGAGACCCAGTACTTC
TRBV4-2	once	16	TRBJ2-7	-	CASSQNDRTESYEQYF	TGTGCCAGCAGCCAAAACGATAGGACAGAATCCTACGAGCAGTACTTC
TRBV28	once	10	TRBJ2-7	-	CASSHYEQYF	TGTGCCAGCAGTCACTACGAGCAGTACTTC
TRBV27	-	15	TRBJ2-2	-	CATSGVPLGTGELFF	TGTGCCACCTCAGGTGTCCCACTTGGGACCGGGGAGCTGTTTTTT
TRBV4-3	-	13	TRBJ2-7	-	CASSQDRGYEQYF	TGCGCCAGCAGCCAAGATCGGGGATACGAGCAGTACTTC
TRBV30	once	15	TRBJ1-2	-	CAWSVPYWGDYGYTF	TGTGCCTGGAGTGTACCCTACTGGGGCGACTATGGCTACACCTTC
TRBV9	once	18	TRBJ2-7	TRBD2	CASSVVPLGLAGSNEQYF	TGTGCCAGCAGCGTAGTCCCATTAGGACTAGCGGGAAGTAACGAGCAGTACTTC
TRBV4-2	-	14	TRBJ1-2	-	CASSQDPQGSGYTF	TGTGCCAGCAGCCAAGATCCTCAGGGCTCTGGCTACACCTTC
TRBV6-5	-	14	TRBJ1-4	-	CASSYDPRNEKLFF	TGTGCCAGCAGTTACGACCCGCGGAATGAAAAACTGTTTTTT
TRBV19	-	15	TRBJ1-2	-	CASSIPGQGFYGYTF	TGTGCCAGTAGTATACCGGGGCAGGGGTTCTATGGCTACACCTTC
TRBV7-2	-	14	TRBJ2-7	-	CASSLVAAFYEQYF	TGTGCCAGCAGCTTAGTAGCGGCGTTTTACGAGCAGTACTTC